What follows describes a single T cell receptor beta chain. Antigen unknown. Trimming removed 6 bases from V and 2 bases from J, with 13 bases in between. This CDR3 region has 15 residues. Per germline, CDR1 SNHLY and CDR2 FYNNEI. The data were produced by immunoSEQ multiplex PCR, yet TCRdb's version contains in-frame clones alone and is incomplete. The repertoire consists of about 83,000 clones, with approximately 88% occurring once and the leading ten covering 4.7%. The data are from a study of T cell responses to AZD1222 COVID-19 vaccine. Study-wide findings and caveats: When two AZD1222 doses had been given, Spike-specific TCR breadth and depth rose. None of the repertoires were sampled until the peak T cell response had passed. The donor group comprised mostly white British people and more females; the analysis possibly underestimated clonal diversity. Unmutated variant regions are reportedly the target of nearly half of TCRs that are spike-specific.

The material was peripheral blood, obtained on day 0 of MenACWY control vaccination. This receptor was identified in an adult in good health. The chain joins TRBV2 to TRBJ1-4; D may be TRBD1 (6 bases). DNA of the CDR3: TGTGCCAGCAGGAAAGGGGGGGCCACTAATGAAAAACTGTTTTTT. It codes for CASRKGGATNEKLFF.